Included here is one T cell receptor (beta chain) sequence, with context. The antigen remains undetermined. J was trimmed by 7 bases and V by 7 bases; bases with no gene match: 2. CDR1 DFQATT and CDR2 SNEGSKA come from the germline V gene (reference sequence). The CDR3 has 12 amino acids. The data were obtained in a study of T cell repertoires in cytomegalovirus infection. Overall study: Public TCR beta signatures marked donors with CMV infection and the matching HLA.

From the reads, TCRdb called clonotypes with MiXCR, one entry per CDR3 protein. The sample shows roughly 300,000 distinct CDR3 sequences, more than 8% of them seen only once. Overall study results and limits: People with CMV and the relevant HLA were identified by cumulative public TCR beta family frequency.

Sample: PBMCs. The chain has TRBV20-1 and TRBJ2-5, with 14 nucleotides matching TRBD2. This sequence originates from a human donor in good health (CMV status not recorded). Some clones in this sample may be carry-over from other donors' samples. Here the CDR3 DNA reads TGCAGTGGACTAGCGGGGGGGGTGACCCAGTACTTC. This codes for CSGLAGGVTQYF.